This T cell receptor (beta chain) was observed in a study of beta chain features in type 1 diabetes. Germline V gives CDR1 LNHNV, CDR2 YYDKDF (reference sequence). V shed 1 base and J 7 bases; nucleotides not matched to a gene: 14. The CDR3 has 19 amino acids. One heparinised blood draw averaging around 100 mL was given by each donor. Every isolated RNA sample was fully reverse transcribed, so sequencing captured expressed TCRB transcripts. The table came from immunoSEQ multiplex PCR; TCRdb's copy has only in-frame clones and leaves some out. The sample has about 470,000 clones; approximately 28% are singletons.

The TCR was taken from a young man in good health. The chain links TRBV15 to TRBJ2-2, with 11 bases that match TRBD2. Input material: naive CD4+ T cells from blood. CDR3 in amino acids: CATSRVYLRLAGFYGELFF. The CDR3 DNA reads as TGTGCCACCAGCAGAGTTTATCTACGACTAGCGGGGTTTTACGGGGAGCTGTTTTTT.